Below, 18 T cell receptor beta chains from the same sample are listed, as sequenced in a study of shared clonotypes between healthy human individuals. TCRdb's copy holds only in-frame clones and misses some; the assay was immunoSEQ multiplex PCR. The repertoire consists of a few hundred thousand clones, with 80% to 90% occurring once and the leading ten covering 15% to 20%. Specimen: memory CD8+ T cells sorted from blood. Subset given: CD45RO+ cells pooled with CCR7-negative TemRA cells. Receptor source: a man aged 18 to 30 in good health.

About this clone itself: A much larger clone differs from this one at a single base, so this may be a read error. The gene calls are TRBV13 and TRBJ1-2; tentative D call: TRBD1 (5 bases). Trimming took off 2 bases at V and 2 bases at J, with 6 bases between the two ends. This CDR3 contains 13 residues. Per the germline V gene, CDR1 is PRHDT and CDR2 is FYEKMQ (reference sequence). The CDR3: CASSLKGNYGYTF. CDR3 sequence (DNA): TGTGCCAGCAGCTTAAAGGGGAACTATGGCTACACCTTC.

CDR3 sequence (DNA): TGCGCCAGCAGCCAAGACGCGGGGATAGAATTGGGCTACACCTTC. This sequence encodes CASSQDAGIELGYTF. The gene calls are TRBV4-3 and TRBJ1-2; no clear D gene. This CDR3 has 15 amino acids. Trimming left V 0 bases short and J 8 bases short, with 16 bases between. Germline CDR1 and CDR2: LGHNA and YSLEER.

This clone was seen only once. This sample includes further DNA sequences coding for the same CDR3. V and J are TRBV5-6 and TRBJ1-4; D ambiguous. V lost 0 bases and J lost 7, with 10 bases in between. This CDR3 has 14 amino acids. Looked up from germline, CDR1 is SGHDT and CDR2 is YYEEEE. In nucleotides, the CDR3 is TGTGCCAGCAGCTTGGGGGGAAGGCCTGAAAAACTGTTTTTT. It translates to CASSLGGRPEKLFF.

The chain recombines TRBV19 with TRBJ2-7; the match to TRBD1 covers 7 bases. V was pared by 0 bases and J by 4 bases, with 9 bases of the junction left unmatched. Germline CDR1 LNHDA, CDR2 SQIVND (reference sequence). The CDR3 is made up of 16 amino acids. The CDR3: CASSIDLEGGFYEQYF. CDR3 in DNA: TGTGCCAGTAGTATAGATCTGGAAGGGGGCTTTTACGAGCAGTACTTC.

A single count supports this clone. V and J are TRBV5-7 and TRBJ2-7; 11 nucleotides align to TRBD2. TRBV5-7 belongs to the ORF category, with a function that is uncertain. Trimming cost V 4 bases and J 6 bases; bases outside gene matches: 9. The CDR3 runs 15 residues. Written as DNA, the CDR3 is TGTGCCAGCAGCCTTAGCGGGAGGGCCCTGTTCGAGCAGTACTTC. Protein sequence: CASSLSGRALFEQYF.

The chain carries TRBV6-1 and TRBJ1-5, with D perhaps matching TRBD1 (5 bases). Deletions cut 1 base from V and 5 bases from J, with 12 bases between. CDR3 size: 15 residues. Germline loops: CDR1 MNHNS, CDR2 SASEGT. The CDR3 DNA reads TGTGCCAGCAGTGAAGGGCCAGGGAATTATCAGCCCCAGCATTTT. Protein product: CASSEGPGNYQPQHF.

The chain combines TRBV11-2 with TRBJ1-5; D is uncertain. The CDR3 is 13 amino acids. Germline CDR1 SGHAT, CDR2 FQNNGV. V dropped 1 base and J dropped 5 bases, with 6 bases sitting between them. This chain's CDR3 is CASSLAPYQPQHF. The CDR3 nucleotides are TGTGCCAGCAGCTTAGCCCCCTATCAGCCCCAGCATTTT.

The chain employs TRBV7-2 and TRBJ2-7, with D perhaps TRBD2 (6 bases). The CDR3 totals 15 residues. The V gene's germline CDR1 is SGHTA and CDR2 FQGNSA. Deletions cut 6 bases from V and 1 base from J, with 16 bases between. The CDR3 DNA reads as TGTGCCAGCAGAAACGGGGAGGCGCGGTCCTACGAGCAGTACTTC. Translation: CASRNGEARSYEQYF.

The rearrangement uses TRBV27 and TRBJ2-1; possibly TRBD1 for D (5 bases). This CDR3 has 14 amino acids. Germline V lookup: CDR1 MNHEY, CDR2 SMNVEV (reference sequence). Deletions cut 6 bases from V and 6 bases from J, with 15 bases between. The CDR3 bases are TGTGCCAGCAGCGACACAACAGGTCCCAATGAGCAGTTCTTC. Its translation: CASSDTTGPNEQFF.

V is TRBV5-1 and J is TRBJ2-2; D unclear. CDR1 SGHRS and CDR2 YFSETQ come from the germline V gene. The CDR3 contains 14 residues. V was cut by 3 bases and J by 5 bases, with 11 bases left in between. The CDR3 bases are TGCGCCAGCAGCTGGTTTCCGGGTACCGGGGAGCTGTTTTTT. Translating it yields CASSWFPGTGELFF.

This clone showed up just a few times. The CDR3 loop reads CASMATGELFF. The DNA for the CDR3 is TGTGCCAGCATGGCCACCGGGGAGCTGTTTTTT. The chain employs TRBV6-6 and TRBJ2-2; no definite D call. The germline CDR1 and CDR2 sequences are MNHNY and SVGAGI (reference sequence). V was trimmed by 7 bases and J by 4 bases, leaving 4 bases between them. The CDR3 runs to 11 residues.

The DNA of the CDR3 is TGTGCCAGCAGCGTAGAGGGTAGCGGGAGCATGTTTGAGCAGTTCTTC. Translating gives CASSVEGSGSMFEQFF. The V and J genes are TRBV9 and TRBJ2-1; 9 nucleotides line up with TRBD2. The V gene's germline CDR1 is SGDLS and CDR2 YYNGEE. V lost 0 bases to trimming and J lost 9 bases; unmatched junction nucleotides: 10. This CDR3 comprises 16 residues.

For this clone: Other DNA variants within this sample encode the same CDR3. The chain couples TRBV7-9 to TRBJ2-5; D is possibly TRBD1 (5 bases). Trimming shortened V by 1 base and J by 5 bases, and 8 bases separated the two germline ends. CDR1 is SEHNR, CDR2 FQNEAQ, per germline (reference sequence). The CDR3 has 13 residues. The CDR3 DNA sequence: TGTGCCAGCAGCTTAGAAGGGGTGGAGACCCAGTACTTC. It translates to CASSLEGVETQYF. Full variable domain (outside the CDR3, taken from reference TRBV7-9 and TRBJ2-5): DTGVSQNPRHKITKRGQNVTFRCDPISEHNRLYWYRQTLGQGPEFLTYFQNEAQLEKSRLLSDRFSAERPKGSFSTLEIQRTEQGDSAMYLCASSLEGVETQYFGPGTRLLVL.

Note on this clone: Within the sample, other DNA sequences also encode this same CDR3. The J gene is TRBJ2-7, the V gene TRBV27; D possibly corresponds to TRBD1 (5 bases). The germline CDR1 and CDR2 sequences are MNHEY and SMNVEV (reference sequence). V was trimmed by 2 bases and J by 4 bases, leaving 9 bases between them. This CDR3 is built from 13 residues. This chain's CDR3 is CASSLKGRYEQYF. The CDR3 DNA follows: TGTGCCAGCAGTTTAAAGGGGCGGTACGAGCAGTACTTC.

The rearrangement uses TRBV21-1 and TRBJ1-6; the table's D call, TRBD1, has no DNA check behind it. TRBV21-1 is a recognized pseudogene. This CDR3 has 16 residues. For the CDR3, the DNA is TGTGCCAGCAGCACCTTCAGGACAGGGGGCAATTCACCCCTCCACTTT. Translation: CASSTFRTGGNSPLHF.

The sample holds a few counts of this clone. V usage is TRBV7-8 and J usage is TRBJ2-5; no clear D gene. The CDR3 covers 13 residues. Trimming cost V 2 bases and J 1 base, with 5 bases left between them. Germline V gene sequence: CDR1 SGHVS, CDR2 FQNEAQ. The CDR3 DNA reads TGTGCCAGCAGCTTATCAACCCAAGAGACCCAGTACTTC. This sequence encodes CASSLSTQETQYF.

The gene calls are TRBV7-9 and TRBJ1-1; unclear D gene. The V end lost 5 bases, the J end lost 1 base, and 14 bases lay between the germline ends. The germline V gene encodes CDR1 SEHNR and CDR2 FQNEAQ (reference sequence). The CDR3 has 15 amino acids. The DNA for the CDR3 is TGTGCCAGCAGCCTATTAAATGGTTGGAACACTGAAGCTTTCTTT. It translates to CASSLLNGWNTEAFF. The entire variable domain, with the rest obtained from reference TRBV7-9 and TRBJ1-1, is as follows: DTGVSQNPRHKITKRGQNVTFRCDPISEHNRLYWYRQTLGQGPEFLTYFQNEAQLEKSRLLSDRFSAERPKGSFSTLEIQRTEQGDSAMYLCASSLLNGWNTEAFFGQGTRLTVV.

The J gene is TRBJ1-5, the V gene TRBV27; D not resolved. V lost 3 bases and J lost 5, with 14 bases in between. Germline V CDR1 and CDR2: MNHEY, SMNVEV (reference sequence). The CDR3 runs to 15 residues. Written as DNA, the CDR3 is TGTGCCAGCAGTTTGGGCTCTGCGTTCGATCAGCCCCAGCATTTT. As protein: CASSLGSAFDQPQHF.